Given below is one T cell receptor beta chain in context. This clone was found once. Its antigen has not been determined. No quality values exist for individual bases; no much larger clone is one base distant. CDR3 length: 14 amino acids, cysteine to phenylalanine. Just the 42-base CDR3 DNA is kept, in frame starting at base 1. Trimming costs V 2 bases and J 2 bases, and their ends lie 9 bases apart. Taken from the germline V gene, the CDR1 and CDR2 loops are MNHEY and SVGEGT. These data come from a study of blood T cell repertoires in COVID-19 (dated by TCRdb to about 2020). Study-wide context: Samples from collaborators originated in the United States, Italy and Spain and spanned both the acute and convalescent phases of COVID-19. Where available, HLA class I and class II types were obtained from metadata supplied by the sample provider rather than from assay-based typing. The dataset comprised deeply sampled blood TCRbeta repertoires from subjects exposed to, actively infected with, or recovered from COVID-19. Samples were obtained from the ongoing ImmuneRACE study (first 160 participants) and from 1,000 to 1,500 subjects provided by 6 global collaborators. A freely available public database, intended as a resource for researchers studying the immune response to SARS-CoV-2, is where the repertoires were released. Nearly every sample came with metadata listing a de-identified subject ID, COVID-19 status, age in years and sex. The material from the prospective study consisted of cDNA or gDNA derived from T cells, B-cell-depleted T cells, or PBMCs. Broader findings and caveats from the paper: The amount of clinical and demographic metadata varied by source and participant and was provided uncurated.

TCRbeta CDR3 regions were amplified from genomic DNA by means of the immunoSEQ Assay, a bias-controlled multiplex PCR. Per the original workflow: The number of nucleated cells in each sample was estimated from the amplification of reference gene primers within the assay. To quantify the absolute abundance of each unique TCRbeta CDR3 rearrangement, sequence reads were collapsed and filtered. For each sample, productive Simpson clonality was calculated by taking the square root of Simpson's diversity index across productive rearrangements. TCRdb took this table from immuneACCESS and kept in-frame rearrangements with V and J called. Such tables lack part of the clones; where checked against another copy, unresolved V genes explain under half of the gap, and the rest is unexplained. The V and J calls and clone size were taken over from that table, and D and trimming were inferred from the DNA. The sample profile shows tens of thousands of clones; roughly 80% of them were found once. Approximately 30% of the sample is held by the ten biggest clonotypes.

Whole blood was collected in K2EDTA tubes by collaborating institutions according to the institutions' own protocols. For TCRbeta analysis, collaborator samples were shipped as frozen whole blood, as isolated PBMCs, or as DNA extracted from either sample type. The receptor was isolated from a woman aged 70-85 years with acute or convalescent COVID-19. Here the chain combines TRBV6-2 or TRBV6-3 and TRBJ1-2; the D gene remains uncertain. Sequencing input: peripheral blood. The sequence in DNA is TGTGCCAGCAGTTACGACGACTTAAACTATGGCTACACCTTC. This gives the protein CASSYDDLNYGYTF.